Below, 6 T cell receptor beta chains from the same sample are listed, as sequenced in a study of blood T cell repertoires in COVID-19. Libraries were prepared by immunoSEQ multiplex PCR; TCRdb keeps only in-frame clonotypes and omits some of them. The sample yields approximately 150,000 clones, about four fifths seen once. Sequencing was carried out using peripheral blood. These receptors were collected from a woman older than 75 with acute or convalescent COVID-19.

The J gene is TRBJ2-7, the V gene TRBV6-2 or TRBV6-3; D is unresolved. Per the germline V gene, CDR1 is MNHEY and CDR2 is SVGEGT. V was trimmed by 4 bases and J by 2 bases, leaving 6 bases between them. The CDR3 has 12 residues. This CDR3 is CASSSRPYEQYF. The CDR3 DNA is TGTGCCAGCAGTTCCCGTCCCTACGAGCAGTACTTC.

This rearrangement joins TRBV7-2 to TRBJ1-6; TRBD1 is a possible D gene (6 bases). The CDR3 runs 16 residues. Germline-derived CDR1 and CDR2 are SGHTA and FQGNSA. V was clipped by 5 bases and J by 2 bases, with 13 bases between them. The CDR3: CASSADREAYNSPLHF. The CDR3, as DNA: TGTGCCAGCAGCGCGGACAGAGAGGCCTATAATTCACCCCTCCACTTT.

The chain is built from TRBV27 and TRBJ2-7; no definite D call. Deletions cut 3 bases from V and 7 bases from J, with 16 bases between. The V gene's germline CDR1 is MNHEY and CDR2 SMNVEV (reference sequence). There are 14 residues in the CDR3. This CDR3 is CASSLVLEVGEQYF. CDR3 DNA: TGTGCCAGCAGTTTGGTTCTAGAGGTCGGGGAGCAGTACTTC.

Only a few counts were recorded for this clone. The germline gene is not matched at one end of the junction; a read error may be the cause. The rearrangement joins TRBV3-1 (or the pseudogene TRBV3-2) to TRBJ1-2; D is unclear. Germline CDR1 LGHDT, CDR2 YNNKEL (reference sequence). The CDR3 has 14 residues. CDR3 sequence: CASSQGGTYGRYTF. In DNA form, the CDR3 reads TGTGCCAGCAGTCAAGGTGGTACCTATGGTCGCTACACCTTC.

CDR3 loop: CASSEAARGNTIYF. Here the CDR3 DNA reads TGTGCCAGCAGTGAAGCGGCCAGGGGAAACACCATATATTTT. The V and J genes are TRBV6-1 and TRBJ1-3, with unresolved D. The CDR3 totals 14 residues. Germline values: CDR1 MNHNS, CDR2 SASEGT. V lost 0 bases and J 4 bases, leaving 7 bases between the germline ends.

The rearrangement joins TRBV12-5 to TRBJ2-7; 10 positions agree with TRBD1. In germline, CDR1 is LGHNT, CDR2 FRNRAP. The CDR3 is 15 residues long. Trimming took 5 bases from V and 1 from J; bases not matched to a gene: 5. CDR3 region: CASGAPGQGSYEQYF. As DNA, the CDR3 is TGTGCTAGTGGTGCACCGGGACAGGGGTCCTACGAGCAGTACTTC.